The 28 T cell receptor beta chains listed next were all sequenced from one sample in a study of OX40 agonist ivuxolimab in advanced cancers. Libraries were prepared by immunoSEQ multiplex PCR; TCRdb keeps only in-frame clonotypes and omits some of them. Of 95,000 to 150,000 clones listed, 80% to 95% are singletons. Specimen: CD4+ or CD8+ T cells sorted from blood, collected in a trial of the OX40 agonist ivuxolimab. These receptors originate from an adult with an advanced solid tumor such as melanoma, head and neck, liver or kidney cancer.

The chain recombines TRBV6-1 with TRBJ1-5, with TRBD1 matching over 7 bases. CDR3 size: 14 residues. V trimming: 7 bases; J trimming: 3 bases; junction bases outside the gene matches: 6. Germline V gives CDR1 MNHNS, CDR2 SASEGT. This chain's CDR3 is CASNAGQVNQPQHF. DNA of the CDR3: TGTGCCAGCAACGCTGGACAGGTCAATCAGCCCCAGCATTTT.

The rearrangement links TRBV28 to TRBJ2-5; 8 bases match TRBD1. The CDR3 is 16 amino acids. The germline gives CDR1 MDHEN, CDR2 SYDVKM. V was clipped by 9 bases and J by 1 base; unmatched bases: 13. CDR3 region: CASYTRTGRTQETQYF. CDR3 nucleotides: TGTGCCAGTTATACTCGGACAGGGAGGACCCAAGAGACCCAGTACTTC.

The chain has TRBV27 and TRBJ1-2; 10 bases map to TRBD1. Germline lookup yields CDR1 MNHEY and CDR2 SMNVEV (reference sequence). Losses at the gene ends were 6 bases for V and 5 bases for J; bases not matched to a gene: 3. The CDR3 is 13 amino acids. In DNA, the CDR3 is TGTGCCAGCAGAAGGACAGGGGGATATGGCTACACCTTC. It encodes CASRRTGGYGYTF.

The CDR3 DNA reads TGTGCCAGCAGAGGGGTGGGATTTGGGGGGCAATCTGGAAACACCATATATTTT. Translation gives CASRGVGFGGQSGNTIYF. The chain has TRBV28 and TRBJ1-3, with D possibly being TRBD1 (6 bases). The CDR3 covers 18 residues. Germline CDR1 and CDR2: MDHEN and SYDVKM. V was shortened by 6 bases and J by 1 base, with 22 bases between the two germline ends.

This chain joins TRBV28 and TRBJ2-3; D remains unclear. Germline V gene lookup returns CDR1 MDHEN and CDR2 SYDVKM. The V end lost 4 bases, the J end lost 1 base, and 9 bases lay between the germline ends. This CDR3 comprises 14 residues. This chain's CDR3 is CASSSNLRTDTQYF. The CDR3 nucleotides read TGTGCCAGCAGTTCTAATCTCCGCACAGATACGCAGTATTTT.

The J gene is TRBJ1-2, the V gene TRBV5-4; D not resolved. CDR3 length equals 12 residues. Per germline, CDR1 SGHNT and CDR2 YYREEE (reference sequence). V lost 0 bases and J 8 bases, leaving 8 bases between the germline ends. The CDR3 DNA follows: TGTGCCAGCAGCTTGGAGTCCCGAGGCTACACCTTC. Its translation is CASSLESRGYTF.

This chain links TRBV19 with TRBJ2-3; 9 bases are shared with TRBD2. CDR3 length: 16 amino acids. Germline-derived CDR1 and CDR2 are LNHDA and SQIVND (reference sequence). J was trimmed by 2 bases and V by 6 bases; bases with no gene match: 9. The CDR3 loop is CASRPHSGRLTDTQYF. The CDR3 DNA follows: TGTGCCAGTAGGCCCCATAGCGGGAGACTCACAGATACGCAGTATTTT.

V gene TRBV7-8 combines with J gene TRBJ2-7; TRBD2 agrees at 14 bases. CDR3 length: 14 residues. With V trimmed by 5 bases and J by 5 bases, 2 bases remained unmatched. Germline assignment: CDR1 SGHVS and CDR2 FQNEAQ. The CDR3 DNA is TGTGCCAGCAGCCTGGGACTAGCGGGAGACGAGCAGTACTTC. Encoded protein: CASSLGLAGDEQYF.

The rearrangement links TRBV7-2 to TRBJ1-2; 7 nucleotides match TRBD1. CDR1 and CDR2 from the germline V gene are SGHTA and FQGNSA. The V segment lost 5 bases and the J segment 2 bases; nucleotides outside the gene matches: 11. The CDR3 sequence is 16 residues long. The CDR3 bases are TGTGCCAGCAGCACCCAGACAGGGCTCCTAAACTATGGCTACACCTTC. Translation: CASSTQTGLLNYGYTF.

V gene TRBV5-1 combines with J gene TRBJ2-7, with D possibly being TRBD1 or TRBD2 (5 bases each). This CDR3 contains 13 residues. V lost 0 bases and J lost 6, with 10 bases in between. Germline V lookup: CDR1 SGHRS, CDR2 YFSETQ. As DNA, the CDR3 is TGCGCCAGCAGCTTGGCGGGGCTAAGCGAGCAGTACTTC. Its translation is CASSLAGLSEQYF. Full variable domain (missing parts from reference TRBV5-1 and TRBJ2-7): KAGVTQTPRYLIKTRGQQVTLSCSPISGHRSVSWYQQTPGQGLQFLFEYFSETQRNKGNFPGRFSGRQFSNSRSEMNVSTLELGDSALYLCASSLAGLSEQYFGPGTRLTVT.

In nucleotides, the CDR3 is TGTGCCAGCAGGATCGACGGAAACTATGGCTACACCTTC. Protein product: CASRIDGNYGYTF. The V and J genes are TRBV28 and TRBJ1-2; D is ambiguous. Trimming removed 6 bases from V and 2 bases from J, with 10 bases in between. The CDR3 has 13 residues. Germline-derived CDR1 and CDR2 are MDHEN and SYDVKM.

V usage is TRBV18 and J usage is TRBJ1-2, with TRBD1 matching over 8 bases. The V and J ends lost 3 bases and 4 bases, in that order; junction bases with no gene match: 7. The CDR3 sequence is 15 residues long. CDR1 is KGHSH and CDR2 is LQKENI in the germline V gene. As DNA, the CDR3 is TGTGCCAGCTCACCGCAGGGGGCTACTCCCTATGGCTACACCTTC. This translates into CASSPQGATPYGYTF.

The chain employs TRBV2 and TRBJ1-3; no clear D gene. V lost 3 bases and J 2 bases, leaving 8 bases between the germline ends. CDR3 length: 14 residues. The V gene's germline CDR1 is SNHLY and CDR2 FYNNEI. The CDR3 DNA reads as TGTGCCAGCAGTGAGCCCGACGCTGGAAACACCATATATTTT. Translated: CASSEPDAGNTIYF.

The gene calls are TRBV28 and TRBJ1-6; D gene uncertain. Germline CDR1 is MDHEN and CDR2 is SYDVKM. The ends were cut back, 8 bases at V and 1 base at J, with 0 bases in the middle. There are 11 residues in the CDR3. The chain's CDR3 is CASSYNSPLHF. The CDR3, as DNA: TGTGCCAGCTCCTATAATTCACCCCTCCACTTT.

The chain employs TRBV5-6 and TRBJ1-2; D is possibly TRBD1 (5 bases). V dropped 4 bases and J dropped 2 bases, with 15 bases sitting between them. Germline V gives CDR1 SGHDT, CDR2 YYEEEE. The CDR3 loop spans 15 amino acids. CDR3 DNA: TGTGCCAGCAGCCCCCCGACGGGGCCAAACTATGGCTACACCTTC. It codes for CASSPPTGPNYGYTF.

This clone was recorded once. The chain couples TRBV4-1 to TRBJ1-2; D perhaps matches TRBD1 (5 bases). CDR3 length: 16 residues. The germline CDR1 and CDR2 sequences are MGHRA and YSYEKL. The V end lost 0 bases, the J end lost 2 bases, and 13 bases lay between the germline ends. The CDR3 loop reads CASSQDPGRVNYGYTF. CDR3 DNA: TGCGCCAGCAGCCAAGATCCGGGCAGGGTAAACTATGGCTACACCTTC.

The rearrangement links TRBV19 to TRBJ2-2; possibly TRBD1 for D (5 bases). This CDR3 has 13 amino acids. The V and J ends lost 7 bases and 0 bases respectively, with 6 bases between them. Germline V lookup: CDR1 LNHDA, CDR2 SQIVND (reference sequence). Here the CDR3 reads CASKTANTGELFF. DNA for the CDR3: TGTGCCAGTAAGACAGCGAACACCGGGGAGCTGTTTTTT.

The DNA for the CDR3 is TGTGCCAGCAGCTTATATTTGGCCGGGGAGCTGTTTTTT. Its translation is CASSLYLAGELFF. The chain is built from TRBV7-3 and TRBJ2-2; no reliable D call. Germline lookup yields CDR1 SGHTA and CDR2 FQGTGA. V lost 2 bases, J lost 6 bases, and 7 bases lay in between. The CDR3 spans 13 residues.

Points on this clone: The junction departs from the called germline gene at one end, perhaps through a read error. The CDR3 DNA reads as TGTGCCAGCAGTGCGTCGTTCCGGGAGAGTCTGTTC. Its protein product is CASSASFRESLF. This chain joins TRBV6-1 and TRBJ1-2; D unclear. CDR1 and CDR2 (germline): MNHNS, SASEGT. CDR3 length equals 12 residues.

The gene calls are TRBV9 and TRBJ2-3; D gene uncertain. Per germline, CDR1 SGDLS and CDR2 YYNGEE. V was cut by 0 bases and J by 2 bases, with 10 bases left in between. The CDR3 sequence is 15 residues long. CDR3 protein: CASSVVPTHTDTQYF. CDR3 sequence (DNA): TGTGCCAGCAGCGTAGTGCCCACTCACACAGATACGCAGTATTTT.

This chain uses TRBV15 with TRBJ2-7, with TRBD2 matching 11 bases. V was clipped by 5 bases and J by 5 bases; unmatched bases: 8. This CDR3 spans 15 amino acids. The germline CDR1 and CDR2 sequences are LNHNV and YYDKDF (reference sequence). The DNA of the CDR3 is TGTGCCACCAGCGGTGGACTAGCGGGTAGCCACGAGCAGTACTTC. This gives the protein CATSGGLAGSHEQYF.

The chain joins TRBV2 to TRBJ1-2; no definite D call. The CDR3 sequence is 16 residues long. The V gene's germline CDR1 is SNHLY and CDR2 FYNNEI. With 3 bases removed from V and 0 bases from J, the gap between germline ends came to 14 bases. CDR3: CASSDRWASANYGYTF. CDR3 bases: TGTGCCAGCAGTGATCGATGGGCTTCAGCTAACTATGGCTACACCTTC.

This clone was counted once. CDR3 in DNA: TGCGCCAGCAGCTTATCCGGGTCTAGTAGCGGCTACACCTTC. Translating gives CASSLSGSSSGYTF. J is TRBJ1-2 and V is TRBV5-1; no firm D call. The germline CDR1 and CDR2 sequences are SGHRS and YFSETQ. The CDR3 totals 14 residues. V was shortened by 2 bases and J by 8 bases, with 16 bases between the two germline ends. Full variable domain (missing parts from reference TRBV5-1 and TRBJ1-2): KAGVTQTPRYLIKTRGQQVTLSCSPISGHRSVSWYQQTPGQGLQFLFEYFSETQRNKGNFPGRFSGRQFSNSRSEMNVSTLELGDSALYLCASSLSGSSSGYTFGSGTRLTVV.

The rearrangement links TRBV28 to TRBJ2-3, with D perhaps TRBD2 (6 bases). The CDR3 consists of 15 residues. V was trimmed by 4 bases and J by 1 base, leaving 12 bases between them. Germline CDR1 MDHEN, CDR2 SYDVKM. The CDR3 spells CASSSVGLGTDTQYF. As DNA, the CDR3 is TGTGCCAGCAGTTCGGTGGGACTCGGCACAGATACGCAGTATTTT. The full variable domain, in which reference TRBV28 and TRBJ2-3 provide the parts outside the CDR3, is DVKVTQSSRYLVKRTGEKVFLECVQDMDHENMFWYRQDPGLGLRLIYFSYDVKMKEKGDIPEGYSVSREKKERFSLILESASTNQTSMYLCASSSVGLGTDTQYFGPGTRLTVL.

V gene TRBV28 combines with J gene TRBJ1-4; D gene ambiguous. The CDR3 extends over 17 amino acids. The V gene lost 6 bases and the J gene lost 4 bases, with 21 bases spanning the gap. The germline gives CDR1 MDHEN, CDR2 SYDVKM. The CDR3 DNA follows: TGTGCCAGCAGCCTGGCGCACAGCCTGGAGGATAATGAAAAACTGTTTTTT. Amino acids: CASSLAHSLEDNEKLFF.

This clone was picked up one time. This chain joins TRBV9 and TRBJ2-2; 9 bases are shared with TRBD2. The CDR3 consists of 15 residues. V was clipped by 4 bases and J by 3 bases; unmatched bases: 4. Germline assignment: CDR1 SGDLS and CDR2 YYNGEE. DNA for the CDR3: TGTGCCAGCAGCCCGACTAGCGGACACACCGGGGAGCTGTTTTTT. Its protein product is CASSPTSGHTGELFF.

The V call is TRBV5-1, the J call TRBJ2-1; 7 bases match TRBD1. V dropped 3 bases and J dropped 5; count of bases not matched to a gene: 14. Germline V gene lookup returns CDR1 SGHRS and CDR2 YFSETQ. The CDR3 has 17 amino acids. The CDR3 DNA reads as TGCGCCAGCAGCTCGACCGTCATAGGGGGCATTAACAATGAGCAGTTCTTC. Translated: CASSSTVIGGINNEQFF.

The CDR3, as DNA: TGTGCCAGCAGGGGCGGGACAGGGCGGTTGGAGGCTTTCTTT. Translated: CASRGGTGRLEAFF. The V gene is TRBV28, the J gene TRBJ1-1, with TRBD1 matching 9 bases. The CDR3 extends over 14 amino acids. The V gene end was trimmed by 6 bases and the J gene end by 11 bases; junction bases not matched to a gene: 13. The germline V gene encodes CDR1 MDHEN and CDR2 SYDVKM.